One and the same sample provided the 26 T cell receptor beta chains below, sequenced in a study of blood T cell repertoires in COVID-19. Measured with immunoSEQ multiplex PCR; TCRdb has only the in-frame clones, and not every one. The data contain 250,000 to 350,000 clones, around 82% of them singletons. Material: peripheral blood. Receptors were obtained from a human donor with COVID-19, enrolled during active disease. The donor label of this sample is uncertain.

This sequence joins TRBV7-9 and TRBJ1-2, with 11 bases aligning to TRBD1. The junction had 11 bases not matched to a gene; V was cut back by 11 bases and J by 3 bases. The CDR3 is made up of 15 amino acids. Germline V gene sequence: CDR1 SEHNR, CDR2 FQNEAQ (reference sequence). The CDR3 here is CAPTPDRGPDYGYTF. The DNA of the CDR3 is TGTGCCCCCACCCCGGACAGGGGGCCGGACTATGGCTACACCTTC. Full variable domain (rest looked up from reference TRBV7-9 and TRBJ1-2): DTGVSQNPRHKITKRGQNVTFRCDPISEHNRLYWYRQTLGQGPEFLTYFQNEAQLEKSRLLSDRFSAERPKGSFSTLEIQRTEQGDSAMYLCAPTPDRGPDYGYTFGSGTRLTVV.

This clone was seen a single time. The gene calls are TRBV6-1 and TRBJ1-2, with 9 bases identical to TRBD1. CDR3 length: 15 amino acids. Per the germline V gene, CDR1 is MNHNS and CDR2 is SASEGT. V lost 2 bases to trimming and J lost 3 bases; unmatched junction nucleotides: 4. CDR3 coding DNA: TGTGCCAGCAGTGAATTGACAGGGGGTCACTATGGCTACACCTTC. Translating gives CASSELTGGHYGYTF.

This clone was counted many times. This chain connects TRBV7-9 to TRBJ2-5; tentatively, D is TRBD1 (7 bases). The CDR3 has 17 residues. V was cut by 3 bases and J by 2 bases, with 19 bases left in between. CDR1 SEHNR and CDR2 FQNEAQ come from the germline V gene (reference sequence). In DNA, the CDR3 is TGTGCCAGCAGCTTCGGAGCAGGGGGGACACCACAAGAGACCCAGTACTTC. Translated, it gives CASSFGAGGTPQETQYF.

The gene calls are TRBV29-1 and TRBJ1-4; TRBD1 agrees at 9 bases. The CDR3 spans 13 residues. With 4 bases clipped from V and 8 bases from J, the junction kept 5 bases outside the gene matches. Germline V gene lookup returns CDR1 SQVTM and CDR2 ANQGSEA. Here the CDR3 DNA reads TGCAGCGTTGCACAGGGGGCACAAGAAAAACTGTTTTTT. It is translated as CSVAQGAQEKLFF.

J is TRBJ1-5 and V is TRBV6-6; D might be TRBD1 (6 bases). CDR1 MNHNY and CDR2 SVGAGI come from the germline V gene (reference sequence). The length of the CDR3 is 12 residues. Between the trimmed V and J ends, which lost 6 bases and 7 bases, there was a span of 10 bases. The CDR3 reads CASSLQGQPQHF. As DNA, the CDR3 is TGTGCCAGCAGCCTACAGGGCCAGCCCCAGCATTTT.

The chain uses TRBV7-3 and TRBJ2-2, with TRBD2 matching over 12 bases. Germline-derived CDR1 and CDR2 are SGHTA and FQGTGA. The CDR3 sequence is 16 residues long. With V trimmed by 5 bases and J by 1 base, 2 bases remained unmatched. This CDR3 is CASSPTSGRNTGELFF. The CDR3 bases are TGTGCCAGCAGCCCGACTAGCGGGAGGAACACCGGGGAGCTGTTTTTT.

This clone is a singleton in its sample. Germline is not matched at one junction end, which may reflect a read error. The chain couples TRBV7-7 to TRBJ2-7; 11 nucleotides line up with TRBD2. The CDR3 sequence is 16 residues long. Germline CDR1 SSHAT, CDR2 FNYEAQ (reference sequence). The CDR3 is CASSLALAGVGSEQYF. The CDR3 DNA is TGTGCTAGCAGCTTAGCACTAGCGGGAGTCGGTAGCGAGCAGTACTTC.

The gene calls are TRBV30 and TRBJ1-6, with D possibly matching TRBD1 (6 bases). This CDR3 is 15 amino acids long. The germline V gene has CDR1 GTSNPN and CDR2 SVGIG (reference sequence). V lost 4 bases and J lost 0, with 10 bases in between. The CDR3 DNA is TGTGCCTGGAACCAGGGGAGCTCCTATAATTCACCCCTCCACTTT. The encoded protein is CAWNQGSSYNSPLHF.

The chain links TRBV14 to TRBJ2-7; the match to TRBD2 covers 12 bases. Germline assignment: CDR1 SGHDN and CDR2 FVKESK. The V and J ends lost 4 bases and 4 bases, in that order; junction bases with no gene match: 11. CDR3 length equals 17 residues. The CDR3 DNA reads as TGTGCCAGCAGCCCAGGACTAGCGGGAAGTATGAGGTACGAGCAGTACTTC. This translates into CASSPGLAGSMRYEQYF.

The gene calls are TRBV15 and TRBJ1-2; perhaps TRBD1 as D (5 bases). Germline V gene data show CDR1 as LNHNV and CDR2 as YYDKDF (reference sequence). The CDR3 runs to 14 residues. Between the trimmed V and J ends, which lost 4 bases and 4 bases, there was a span of 13 bases. For the CDR3, the DNA is TGTGCCACCAGCACAGGAGGGGAAGTCTATGGCTACACCTTC. Protein sequence: CATSTGGEVYGYTF.

The V call is TRBV7-9, the J call TRBJ2-7; weak D call: TRBD1 (5 bases). The germline CDR1 and CDR2 sequences are SEHNR and FQNEAQ (reference sequence). This CDR3 region has 16 residues. V was clipped by 3 bases and J by 1 base, with 16 bases between them. CDR3 bases: TGTGCCAGCAGCTTCTCCGAAAGGGGTGGATCCTACGAGCAGTACTTC. It translates to CASSFSERGGSYEQYF.

This rearrangement joins TRBV7-2 to TRBJ2-2, with 11 bases matching TRBD2. J lost 8 bases, V lost 5 bases, and 10 bases had no gene match. Germline V CDR1 and CDR2: SGHTA, FQGNSA. The CDR3 extends over 16 amino acids. The CDR3: CASSLIAGGPPGELFF. The CDR3 nucleotides are TGTGCCAGCAGCCTCATAGCGGGAGGGCCCCCGGGGGAGCTGTTTTTT.

The chain joins TRBV7-9 to TRBJ1-6, with D possibly TRBD1 on 6 matching bases. The germline V gene has CDR1 SEHNR and CDR2 FQNEAQ (reference sequence). Trimming took off 3 bases at V and 17 bases at J, with 20 bases between the two ends. The CDR3 extends over 14 amino acids. DNA for the CDR3: TGTGCCAGCAGCTTGGGGACAACCCTTTCCATCATCCACTTT. This translates into CASSLGTTLSIIHF.

The chain uses TRBV7-9 and TRBJ2-5, with 7 nucleotides matching TRBD1. V trimming: 0 bases; J trimming: 1 base; junction bases outside the gene matches: 11. Germline lookup yields CDR1 SEHNR and CDR2 FQNEAQ (reference sequence). The CDR3 length is 18 residues. CDR3 nucleotides: TGTGCCAGCAGCTTAGCAGCACTGGGACAGAAGGTCCAAGAGACCCAGTACTTC. Amino acids: CASSLAALGQKVQETQYF.

The V call is TRBV28, the J call TRBJ1-5; 9 bases map to TRBD1. J lost 7 bases, V lost 6 bases, and 16 bases had no gene match. The CDR3 loop spans 17 amino acids. Germline lookup yields CDR1 MDHEN and CDR2 SYDVKM. CDR3 sequence reads: CASRPRDRALFTQPQHF. CDR3 DNA: TGTGCCAGCAGGCCACGGGACAGGGCTCTCTTCACCCAGCCCCAGCATTTT.

The V gene is TRBV19, the J gene TRBJ2-7; 7 bases match TRBD1. Losses at the gene ends were 4 bases for V and 7 bases for J; bases not matched to a gene: 13. In germline, CDR1 is LNHDA, CDR2 SQIVND (reference sequence). The length of the CDR3 is 15 residues. CDR3 amino acids: CASSTLQGTPGEQYF. CDR3 nucleotide sequence: TGTGCCAGTAGTACCTTACAGGGGACCCCTGGTGAGCAGTACTTC.

V is TRBV6-5 and J is TRBJ1-5, with D perhaps matching TRBD1 (6 bases). V lost 2 bases and J lost 7, with 9 bases in between. Germline loops: CDR1 MNHEY, CDR2 SVGAGI. The CDR3 runs to 13 residues. The CDR3 sequence is CASSYGQGQPQHF. In DNA form, the CDR3 reads TGTGCCAGCAGTTACGGGCAGGGGCAGCCCCAGCATTTT.

The chain uses TRBV6-5 and TRBJ1-4; D is perhaps TRBD1 (5 bases). The CDR3 totals 14 residues. The V gene's germline CDR1 is MNHEY and CDR2 SVGAGI. Trimming cost V 6 bases and J 8 bases, with 16 bases left between them. The CDR3, as DNA: TGTGCCAGCAGACAGCCCGGGACTAGGGAAAAACTGTTTTTT. Residues: CASRQPGTREKLFF.

The J gene is TRBJ2-7, the V gene TRBV20-1; 7 bases align to TRBD2. The germline CDR1 and CDR2 sequences are DFQATT and SNEGSKA (reference sequence). The CDR3 contains 15 residues. J was trimmed by 0 bases and V by 3 bases; bases with no gene match: 8. Written as DNA, the CDR3 is TGCAGTGCTAGTAATCTGCGGGAGAGCTCCTACGAGCAGTACTTC. Its protein product is CSASNLRESSYEQYF.

Here the CDR3 reads CASSQDSGTPRYNEQFF. The CDR3, as DNA: TGCGCCAGCAGCCAAGATTCAGGGACACCTCGATACAATGAGCAGTTCTTC. This chain uses TRBV4-3 with TRBJ2-1, with D possibly being TRBD1 (6 bases). The CDR3 contains 17 residues. CDR1 LGHNA and CDR2 YSLEER come from the germline V gene. Trimming removed 0 bases at V and 4 bases at J, with 16 bases between.

This chain connects TRBV6-5 to TRBJ2-5, with a weak D call TRBD1 (6 bases). Germline CDR1 reads MNHEY; CDR2 reads SVGAGI. The CDR3 loop spans 16 amino acids. Trimming left V 2 bases short and J 0 bases short, with 13 bases between. The CDR3, as DNA: TGTGCCAGCAGTTACGAGAATCGGGACAACCAAGAGACCCAGTACTTC. Protein sequence: CASSYENRDNQETQYF.

In its sample, this clone was seen a few times. This chain's CDR3 is CASTHGTSGTTDTQYF. CDR3 sequence (DNA): TGTGCCAGCACCCATGGGACTAGCGGGACCACAGATACGCAGTATTTT. The chain links TRBV7-2 to TRBJ2-3; 13 nucleotides agree with TRBD2. CDR3 length equals 16 residues. Germline V gene lookup returns CDR1 SGHTA and CDR2 FQGNSA. With 7 bases clipped from V and 2 bases from J, the junction kept 6 bases outside the gene matches. Supplemented by reference TRBV7-2 and TRBJ2-3, the full variable domain reads GAGVSQSPSNKVTEKGKDVELRCDPISGHTALYWYRQSLGQGLEFLIYFQGNSAPDKSGLPSDRFSAERTGGSVSTLTIQRTQQEDSAVYLCASTHGTSGTTDTQYFGPGTRLTVL.

The gene calls are TRBV9 and TRBJ2-1; 10 positions agree with TRBD2. Unmatched junction bases numbered 11, after V lost 6 bases and J lost 5 bases. Per the germline V gene, CDR1 is SGDLS and CDR2 is YYNGEE. The CDR3 has 16 residues. This CDR3 is CASILPGLADHNEQFF. The CDR3 nucleotides are TGTGCCAGCATCCTACCAGGACTAGCGGACCACAATGAGCAGTTCTTC.

The rearrangement links TRBV4-1 to TRBJ1-5, with a tentative D call TRBD1 (5 bases). This CDR3 region has 15 residues. Germline V gives CDR1 MGHRA, CDR2 YSYEKL. The V end lost 1 base, the J end lost 5 bases, and 12 bases lay between the germline ends. The CDR3: CASSQGQGNYQPQHF. CDR3 coding DNA: TGCGCCAGCAGCCAAGGGCAGGGAAACTATCAGCCCCAGCATTTT.

V gene TRBV5-1 combines with J gene TRBJ1-1, with D unclear. This CDR3 region has 14 residues. Trimming removed 1 base at V and 3 bases at J, with 10 bases between. CDR1 and CDR2 (germline): SGHRS, YFSETQ. The DNA of the CDR3 is TGCGCCAGCAGCTTGAGGGTGCGGGACACTGAAGCTTTCTTT. Its protein product is CASSLRVRDTEAFF.

This clone was observed a single time. The chain joins TRBV7-2 to TRBJ2-1, with D maybe TRBD2 (5 bases). CDR3 size: 13 residues. The germline gives CDR1 SGHTA, CDR2 FQGNSA. V shed 5 bases and J shed 10 bases, with 15 bases lying between them. The CDR3 DNA sequence: TGTGCCAGCAGCGTCACTAGAGCCGGGGAGCAGTTCTTC. This codes for CASSVTRAGEQFF.